The next 23 T cell receptor beta chains were all read from a single sample in a study of blood T cell repertoires in COVID-19. Profiling relied on immunoSEQ multiplex PCR, and the TCRdb table lists in-frame clones only, not all of them. Of fewer than 300,000 clones in the sample, 85% were seen once. Sequencing was performed on peripheral blood. These receptors originate from a human donor in a cohort sampled during active COVID-19.

The chain combines TRBV7-2 with TRBJ1-1, with D uncertain. Trimming took off 5 bases at V and 0 bases at J, with 16 bases between the two ends. Germline V CDR1 and CDR2: SGHTA, FQGNSA. The CDR3 sequence is 16 residues long. Written as DNA, the CDR3 is TGTGCCAGCAGCCCCACTAGGCCAGGAATGAACACTGAAGCTTTCTTT. Encoded protein: CASSPTRPGMNTEAFF.

The genes are TRBV7-2 and TRBJ1-1; 9 nucleotides match TRBD1. Germline V gene data show CDR1 as SGHTA and CDR2 as FQGNSA. V lost 2 bases, J lost 3 bases, and 4 bases stayed unmatched. The CDR3 is 15 amino acids. CDR3 sequence: CASSLSTGGYTEAFF. The CDR3 DNA sequence: TGTGCCAGCAGCTTATCAACAGGGGGCTACACTGAAGCTTTCTTT.

As to this clone: Other DNA sequences in this sample translate to the same CDR3. As DNA, the CDR3 is TGTGCCTGGAGCAGACAGGGCGGGCAGCCCCAGCATTTT. This encodes CAWSRQGGQPQHF. The chain carries TRBV30 and TRBJ1-5, with 7 bases identical to TRBD1. This CDR3 is built from 13 residues. Looked up from germline, CDR1 is GTSNPN and CDR2 is SVGIG (reference sequence). J lost 7 bases, V lost 3 bases, and 6 bases had no gene match.

This sequence joins TRBV23-1 and TRBJ2-7; 12 bases align to TRBD1. TRBV23-1 qualifies as an ORF whose function is uncertain. The CDR3 extends over 16 amino acids. Losses at the gene ends were 2 bases for V and 6 bases for J; bases not matched to a gene: 8. CDR3 nucleotide sequence: TGCGCCAGCAGTCAACCGGGACAGGGGGCAAGATCCGAGCAGTACTTC. It translates to CASSQPGQGARSEQYF.

The V and J genes are TRBV27 and TRBJ2-3, with no clear D. The CDR3 extends over 13 amino acids. Germline values: CDR1 MNHEY, CDR2 SMNVEV (reference sequence). The V gene lost 6 bases and the J gene lost 2 bases, with 9 bases spanning the gap. CDR3 region: CASRLRFTDTQYF. CDR3 coding DNA: TGTGCCAGCAGATTGCGGTTCACAGATACGCAGTATTTT.

This clone was found once. V usage is TRBV6-6 and J usage is TRBJ2-5, with 8 positions matching TRBD1. V lost 2 bases to trimming and J lost 5 bases; unmatched junction nucleotides: 7. The CDR3 length is 15 residues. In germline, CDR1 is MNHNY, CDR2 SVGAGI (reference sequence). The CDR3 DNA sequence: TGTGCCAGCAGTTACCCTCGTGCAGGGGGCGAGACCCAGTACTTC. Protein product: CASSYPRAGGETQYF.

This chain uses TRBV12-5 with TRBJ2-1; possibly TRBD2 for D (5 bases). Germline CDR1 and CDR2: LGHNT and FRNRAP. The CDR3 spans 14 residues. V lost 5 bases and J lost 12, with 20 bases in between. The CDR3 DNA reads as TGTGCTAGTGGTCTAGGGATTCGGCCAGGAGGGCAGTTCTTC. The encoded protein is CASGLGIRPGGQFF.

The rearrangement links TRBV5-4 to TRBJ2-3; D gene uncertain. Germline CDR1 is SGHNT and CDR2 is YYREEE (reference sequence). CDR3 length equals 14 residues. V shed 4 bases and J shed 3 bases, with 12 bases lying between them. The CDR3: CASSAVQKTDTQYF. CDR3 nucleotides: TGTGCCAGCAGCGCTGTTCAGAAAACAGATACGCAGTATTTT.

This chain joins TRBV4-1 and TRBJ2-2, with TRBD1 matching 7 bases. With 6 bases clipped from V and 4 bases from J, the junction kept 11 bases outside the gene matches. From germline, CDR1 is MGHRA and CDR2 YSYEKL. The CDR3 is made up of 16 amino acids. As DNA, the CDR3 is TGCGCCAGCAGGTTCTACACAGGGGAATCCACCGGGGAGCTGTTTTTT. This gives the protein CASRFYTGESTGELFF.

The V and J genes are TRBV18 and TRBJ2-6, with 10 bases fitting TRBD1. The CDR3 is 22 residues long. Per germline, CDR1 KGHSH and CDR2 LQKENI. The J segment lost 0 bases and the V segment lost 3 bases, leaving 17 bases of the junction unmatched. The CDR3 region has the DNA TGTGCCAGCTCACCCCGACAGGGGGCGTCCCTCCAATCACACTCTGGGGCCAACGTCCTGACTTTC. This codes for CASSPRQGASLQSHSGANVLTF.

The rearrangement joins TRBV20-1 to TRBJ2-1; TRBD2 matches at 7 bases. Trimming at V came to 3 bases and at J to 5 bases, leaving 7 bases not matched to a gene. Germline assignment: CDR1 DFQATT and CDR2 SNEGSKA (reference sequence). The CDR3 length is 14 residues. The CDR3 is CSASPGDYHNEQFF. In DNA form, the CDR3 reads TGCAGTGCTAGTCCTGGGGACTATCACAATGAGCAGTTCTTC.

This clone appeared a single time. The J gene is TRBJ1-2, the V gene TRBV19; 7 bases are shared with TRBD1. Germline loops: CDR1 LNHDA, CDR2 SQIVND (reference sequence). This CDR3 is 14 amino acids long. V dropped 0 bases and J dropped 8; count of bases not matched to a gene: 6. The CDR3 nucleotides are TGTGCCAGTAGTATAGATCGGACAGGTCGGGGCTACACCTTC. As protein: CASSIDRTGRGYTF.

The gene calls are TRBV23-1 and TRBJ1-5, with TRBD1 identical over 7 bases. TRBV23-1 is placed among ORFs of uncertain function. The J segment lost 1 base and the V segment lost 7 bases, leaving 7 bases of the junction unmatched. This CDR3 has 15 amino acids. The CDR3 coding sequence is TGCGCCAGCACTGCCCCGGGACAGAGCAATCAGCCCCAGCATTTT. Translating gives CASTAPGQSNQPQHF.

Worth noting for this clone: In the same sample, other DNA sequences code for this CDR3. V is TRBV6-5 and J is TRBJ1-1, with a tentative D call TRBD1 (5 bases). V lost 8 bases and J lost 6, with 16 bases in between. Germline V gives CDR1 MNHEY, CDR2 SVGAGI. This CDR3 has 13 amino acids. CDR3 DNA: TGTGCCAGCTTTAGCCACTGGGGCTCTGAAGCTTTCTTT. Translating gives CASFSHWGSEAFF.

The V gene is TRBV19, the J gene TRBJ2-7; 7 nucleotides agree with TRBD1. CDR3 size: 14 residues. V gave up 6 bases and J gave up 1 base; unmatched junction bases: 6. Germline CDR1 is LNHDA and CDR2 is SQIVND (reference sequence). The CDR3 nucleotides are TGTGCCAGTAGCATCGAGACAGGGTCCTACGAGCAGTACTTC. This encodes CASSIETGSYEQYF.

CDR3 residues: CAWSDATGTKNIQYF. Here the CDR3 DNA reads TGTGCCTGGAGTGATGCCACGGGAACAAAAAACATTCAGTACTTC. The chain couples TRBV30 to TRBJ2-4; possibly TRBD2 for D (5 bases). Looked up from germline, CDR1 is GTSNPN and CDR2 is SVGIG (reference sequence). Trimming left V 1 base short and J 4 bases short, with 14 bases between. The CDR3 totals 15 residues.

The chain has TRBV6-5 and TRBJ1-5, with D possibly TRBD1 on 6 matching bases. The CDR3 length is 15 residues. V lost 6 bases, J lost 3 bases, and 15 bases lay in between. CDR1 and CDR2 (germline): MNHEY, SVGAGI. CDR3 bases: TGTGCCAGCAGCGTTTTACAGGGACCCAATCAGCCCCAGCATTTT. Translating gives CASSVLQGPNQPQHF.

This clone was seen just once. The rearrangement links TRBV19 to TRBJ2-1, with D possibly being TRBD2 (6 bases). Trimming took 3 bases from V and 8 from J, leaving 17 bases between them. CDR3 length equals 15 residues. Per the germline V gene, CDR1 is LNHDA and CDR2 is SQIVND (reference sequence). In nucleotides, the CDR3 is TGTGCCAGTAGTATTGGGCAGGGAGGTTGGGATGAGCAGTTCTTC. It specifies CASSIGQGGWDEQFF.

The V and J genes are TRBV5-1 and TRBJ1-1, with D perhaps matching TRBD1 (5 bases). This CDR3 has 13 amino acids. Trimming took 1 base from V and 3 from J, leaving 7 bases between them. Germline V gene lookup returns CDR1 SGHRS and CDR2 YFSETQ. The CDR3 region is CASSLWGDTEAFF. DNA for the CDR3: TGCGCCAGCAGCTTGTGGGGGGACACTGAAGCTTTCTTT.

The chain combines TRBV6-5 with TRBJ2-3; 11 nucleotides agree with TRBD2. The ends lost 2 bases at V and 2 bases at J; junction bases unmatched: 3. Germline CDR1 MNHEY, CDR2 SVGAGI. This CDR3 contains 16 residues. This CDR3 is CASSYGTSGHTDTQYF. CDR3 bases: TGTGCCAGCAGTTACGGGACTAGCGGACACACAGATACGCAGTATTTT.

The chain is built from TRBV19 and TRBJ1-5; D gene uncertain. The CDR3 sequence is 16 residues long. CDR1 and CDR2 (germline): LNHDA, SQIVND (reference sequence). The V end was cut by 6 bases, the J end by 4 bases, with 19 bases between. The CDR3 sequence is CASSKITNHRNQPQHF. The CDR3 nucleotides are TGTGCCAGTAGCAAAATCACAAACCACCGAAATCAGCCCCAGCATTTT.

This clone appeared a single time. The CDR3 region has the DNA TGCGCCAGCAGCCCCGGACAGGGGGCCAACACCGGGGAGCTGTTTTTT. Encoded protein: CASSPGQGANTGELFF. The V call is TRBV5-1, the J call TRBJ2-2; 11 nucleotides agree with TRBD1. Trimming removed 4 bases from V and 2 bases from J; junction bases left unmatched: 4. The CDR3 spans 16 residues. Germline V gene data show CDR1 as SGHRS and CDR2 as YFSETQ. Combining the CDR3 with reference TRBV5-1 and TRBJ2-2 gives the whole variable domain KAGVTQTPRYLIKTRGQQVTLSCSPISGHRSVSWYQQTPGQGLQFLFEYFSETQRNKGNFPGRFSGRQFSNSRSEMNVSTLELGDSALYLCASSPGQGANTGELFFGEGSRLTVL.

The V and J genes are TRBV7-2 and TRBJ2-7; TRBD2 matches 8 bases. The germline V gene encodes CDR1 SGHTA and CDR2 FQGNSA. This CDR3 region has 16 residues. The trim removed 2 bases at V and 4 bases at J, leaving 10 bases unmatched. This CDR3 reads CASSLTPAGGGYEQYF. The CDR3 DNA reads TGTGCCAGCAGCTTAACTCCGGCGGGAGGAGGATACGAGCAGTACTTC.